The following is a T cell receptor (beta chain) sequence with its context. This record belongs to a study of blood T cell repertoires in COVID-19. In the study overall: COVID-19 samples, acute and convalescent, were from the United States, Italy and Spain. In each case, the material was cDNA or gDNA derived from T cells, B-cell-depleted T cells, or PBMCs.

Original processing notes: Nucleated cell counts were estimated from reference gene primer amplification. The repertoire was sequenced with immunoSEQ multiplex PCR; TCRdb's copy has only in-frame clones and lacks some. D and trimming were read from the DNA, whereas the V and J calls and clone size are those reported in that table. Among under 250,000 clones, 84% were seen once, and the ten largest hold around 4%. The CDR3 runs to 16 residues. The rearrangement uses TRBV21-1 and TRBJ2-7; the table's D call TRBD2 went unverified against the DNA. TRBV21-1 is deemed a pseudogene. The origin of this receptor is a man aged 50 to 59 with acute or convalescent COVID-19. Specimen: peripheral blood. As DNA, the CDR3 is TGTGCCAGCAGCGCCCCGGGGGGACACCAACTAAACGAGCAGTACTTC. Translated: CASSAPGGHQLNEQYF.